These T cell receptor beta chains were read from a single sample in a study of blood T cell repertoires in COVID-19. Using immunoSEQ multiplex PCR, the repertoire was profiled, and TCRdb retains in-frame clones only, with some absent. The sample lists 30,000 to 35,000 clones, 83% occurring once. The sequenced sample was peripheral blood. The receptors come from a man between 45 and 60 years old with acute or convalescent COVID-19. The CDR3 runs from the conserved cysteine through the conserved F or W. A D gene is named only where the DNA matches it firmly. Clone size is stated in some rows and not others, as once, few, many or a class when expanded.

TGTGCCAGCTCATCAGGGGGGTACCCCTACGAGCAGTACTTC	CASSSGGYPYEQYF	-	TRBV18	TRBJ2-7	-
TGTGCCACCAGCAACGACTTGAACACTGAAGCTTTCTTT	CATSNDLNTEAFF	-	TRBV15	TRBJ1-1	-
TGTGCCAGCAGCTTTGTAGGGGCCGGGGAGCTGTTTTTT	CASSFVGAGELFF	-	TRBV5-6	TRBJ2-2	-
TGTGCCATCAGCCCGGTCGGGGAAGGGGAGCTGTTTTTT	CAISPVGEGELFF	-	TRBV10-3	TRBJ2-2	-
TGTGCCAGCAGTTTTACTAGCGGCGCGAACGAGCAGTACTTC	CASSFTSGANEQYF	once	TRBV27	TRBJ2-7	TRBD2
TGTGCCTGGAGGACCTCGGGGAGGAGAGACACTGAAGCTTTCTTT	CAWRTSGRRDTEAFF	few	TRBV30	TRBJ1-1	-
TGCGCCAGCAGCTTGTTTAACAACCAAGAGACCCAGTACTTC	CASSLFNNQETQYF	-	TRBV5-1	TRBJ2-5	-
TGTGCCAGTAGTATAGGGCAAAACACTGAAGCTTTCTTT	CASSIGQNTEAFF	-	TRBV19	TRBJ1-1	-
TGTGCCAGCAGCTTAGGTACTAGCGACGACACCGGGGAGCTGTTTTTT	CASSLGTSDDTGELFF	few	TRBV7-6	TRBJ2-2	TRBD2
TGTGCCAGCAGCTTTACTAGCGGGGGGAAATTCTACGAGCAGTACTTC	CASSFTSGGKFYEQYF	-	TRBV7-9	TRBJ2-7	TRBD2
TGCAGTGCTAGTTTAGCGGGGCCAGATACGCAGTATTTT	CSASLAGPDTQYF	-	TRBV20-1	TRBJ2-3	TRBD2
TGTGCCAGTAGTATAGCTAGCGGGGGGGCCGGGGAGCTGTTTTTT	CASSIASGGAGELFF	-	TRBV19	TRBJ2-2	TRBD2
TGCGCCAGCAGCTTGAATCCAGCCAGGTACCTGAACACTGAAGCTTTCTTT	CASSLNPARYLNTEAFF	once	TRBV5-1	TRBJ1-1	-
TGTGCCAGCAGCCAAGATCAGGGGCGCACAGATACGCAGTATTTT	CASSQDQGRTDTQYF	-	TRBV4-2	TRBJ2-3	-
TGTGCCAGCAGCTTGGTTGGTGGGCTGGGTGGGGCCAACGTCCTGACTTTC	CASSLVGGLGGANVLTF	-	TRBV5-6	TRBJ2-6	-
TGTGCCAGCAGCGCCCCGCCAGGTTGGGATGAAAAACTGTTTTTT	CASSAPPGWDEKLFF	once	TRBV7-9	TRBJ1-4	-
TGTGCCACCAGTGCCACCCGACAGGGATGGGCGCCCGGGGAGCTGTTTTTT	CATSATRQGWAPGELFF	-	TRBV24-1	TRBJ2-2	TRBD1
TGCGCCAGCAGCTTGGCTACATGGGAGGGGGAGCTGTTTTTT	CASSLATWEGELFF	-	TRBV5-1	TRBJ2-2	-
TGTGCCAGCAGCCAAGGAGGCAGCGGGAGGGCTAGCGAGCAGTACTTC	CASSQGGSGRASEQYF	-	TRBV14	TRBJ2-7	TRBD2
TGTGCCAGCAGTCCCGCCTACGAGCAGTACTTC	CASSPAYEQYF	-	TRBV28	TRBJ2-7	-
TGTGCCAGCCAAGTTAGGCGGGGGGGGGCCCAGCCCCAGCATTTT	CASQVRRGGAQPQHF	-	TRBV2	TRBJ1-5	-
TGTGCCAGCAGCTTAGGAGGGGACACTTATAGCAATCAGCCCCAGCATTTT	CASSLGGDTYSNQPQHF	-	TRBV11-2	TRBJ1-5	-
TGTGCCAGCAGTCCGGACTCGGGCTTGGGCTACACCTTC	CASSPDSGLGYTF	-	TRBV6-5	TRBJ1-2	-
TGTGCCAGCAGCGGGACAGTCTACAATGAGCAGTTCTTC	CASSGTVYNEQFF	-	TRBV6-1	TRBJ2-1	TRBD1
TGTGCCAGCTCACCATGGACAGCGGGGGACCAAGAGACCCAGTACTTC	CASSPWTAGDQETQYF	-	TRBV18	TRBJ2-5	TRBD2
TGCGCCAGCAGCCCCAAGTCGGGGGGAAATGAAAAACTGTTTTTT	CASSPKSGGNEKLFF	-	TRBV5-1	TRBJ1-4	-
TGTGCCAGTAGTATGTCCAGGGATACTGAAGCTTTCTTT	CASSMSRDTEAFF	-	TRBV19	TRBJ1-1	-
TGTGCCAGCAGTGAAGCGAGGGTAGCGGGGGGTCGTACCGGGGAGCTGTTTTTT	CASSEARVAGGRTGELFF	-	TRBV6-1	TRBJ2-2	TRBD2
TGTGCCAGCAGCCAAGGTTCAGGGTTTTTGGGGCAGTTCTTC	CASSQGSGFLGQFF	-	TRBV14	TRBJ2-1	-
TGTGCCTGGAGTCCGGGACAGGGGTACTACGAGCAGTACTTC	CAWSPGQGYYEQYF	-	TRBV30	TRBJ2-7	TRBD1
TGTGCCAGCAGCCGGGACAGGGGGCAGTTAGCGGGAGTGGATGAGCAGTTCTTC	CASSRDRGQLAGVDEQFF	-	TRBV7-8	TRBJ2-1	TRBD1
TGTGCCAGCAGTTCCCACCCTAGTGGGAACACTGAAGCTTTCTTT	CASSSHPSGNTEAFF	-	TRBV13	TRBJ1-1	-
TGTGCCACCAGCAGAGATCCAGGGAACTATGGCTACACCTTC	CATSRDPGNYGYTF	-	TRBV15	TRBJ1-2	-
TGTGCCAGTAGTATAAAACGGGGACAAGAGACCCAGTACTTC	CASSIKRGQETQYF	-	TRBV19	TRBJ2-5	-
TGTGCCAGTCTCCTCTGGGGGGGCGGGGACGAGCAGTACTTC	CASLLWGGGDEQYF	-	TRBV11-2	TRBJ2-7	-
TGTGCCACCAGTGATTCAGGGAACACTGAAGCTTTCTTT	CATSDSGNTEAFF	-	TRBV24-1	TRBJ1-1	-
TGTGCCAGTAACGACAGGGGGAGAGAAAAACTGTTTTTT	CASNDRGREKLFF	-	TRBV19	TRBJ1-4	TRBD1
TGCAGCGTTCAGACTAGCGGGGCAGATACGCAGTATTTT	CSVQTSGADTQYF	-	TRBV29-1	TRBJ2-3	TRBD2
TGTGCCAGCAGCTTAGGAACCCCCGGTAGCACAGATACGCAGTATTTT	CASSLGTPGSTDTQYF	-	TRBV11-2	TRBJ2-3	-
TGTGCCAGCAGTTTCTCGGTAACTGGGGCCAACGTCCTGACTTTC	CASSFSVTGANVLTF	-	TRBV27	TRBJ2-6	-